These 31 T cell receptor beta chains came from one sample sequenced in a study of blood T cell repertoires in COVID-19. Profiled with immunoSEQ multiplex PCR; TCRdb holds only in-frame clones, not every one. The top ten hold approximately 12% of the sample, which has around 80,000 clones, over 75% seen once. Material for sequencing was peripheral blood. The receptor source for this set is a man older than 75 with acute or convalescent COVID-19.

The chain joins TRBV6-5 to TRBJ1-1, with D possibly being TRBD1 (5 bases). CDR1 and CDR2 from the germline V gene are MNHEY and SVGAGI. Deletions cut 6 bases from V and 4 bases from J, with 18 bases between. The CDR3 is 15 amino acids. For the CDR3, the DNA is TGTGCCAGCAGCCGAAGATCGGGGGGGGGCACTGAAGCTTTCTTT. Protein: CASSRRSGGGTEAFF.

The gene calls are TRBV5-4 and TRBJ1-3; 7 positions match TRBD1. The CDR3 length is 18 residues. Germline V gene lookup returns CDR1 SGHNT and CDR2 YYREEE (reference sequence). With V trimmed by 1 base and J by 0 bases, 10 bases remained unmatched. The CDR3 coding sequence is TGTGCCAGCAGCTTGTATGGGACAGAATTTTTCTCTGGAAACACCATATATTTT. Amino acids: CASSLYGTEFFSGNTIYF.

This clone occurred a few times. This chain links TRBV5-4 with TRBJ2-1; 7 bases line up with TRBD2. V lost 1 base and J lost 4; bases outside the gene matches: 2. CDR1 is SGHNT, CDR2 YYREEE, per germline (reference sequence). The CDR3 runs to 14 residues. DNA for the CDR3: TGTGCCAGCAGCTTGCGGACTAGTTACAATGAGCAGTTCTTC. Translation: CASSLRTSYNEQFF. The full variable domain, completed using reference TRBV5-4 and TRBJ2-1, is ETGVTQSPTHLIKTRGQQVTLRCSSQSGHNTVSWYQQALGQGPQFIFQYYREEENGRGNFPPRFSGLQFPNYSSELNVNALELDDSALYLCASSLRTSYNEQFFGPGTRLTVL.

In DNA form, the CDR3 reads TGTGCCATCCGCGGGACCACAGATACGCAGTATTTT. It codes for CAIRGTTDTQYF. The chain employs TRBV28 and TRBJ2-3; perhaps TRBD2 as D (6 bases). Germline CDR1 MDHEN, CDR2 SYDVKM. V was trimmed by 10 bases and J by 2 bases, leaving 10 bases between them. CDR3 length: 12 residues.

This chain links TRBV5-1 with TRBJ1-2; D possibly corresponds to TRBD1 (5 bases). The V end was cut by 0 bases, the J end by 6 bases, with 15 bases between. Germline lookup yields CDR1 SGHRS and CDR2 YFSETQ. There are 15 residues in the CDR3. CDR3 protein: CASSLVGVSEDGYTF. The CDR3, as DNA: TGCGCCAGCAGCTTGGTAGGGGTTAGTGAGGATGGCTACACCTTC.

The V call is TRBV18, the J call TRBJ1-2, with TRBD1 matching 7 bases. This CDR3 contains 15 residues. V was clipped by 5 bases and J by 3 bases; unmatched bases: 9. Germline V gene sequence: CDR1 KGHSH, CDR2 LQKENI. The CDR3 coding sequence is TGTGCCAGCTCATCCGAACAGGGGTTAGACTATGGCTACACCTTC. Translated: CASSSEQGLDYGYTF.

This chain uses TRBV3-1 (or the pseudogene TRBV3-2) with TRBJ2-5; 8 nucleotides match TRBD1. This CDR3 region has 16 residues. V lost 3 bases to trimming and J lost 2 bases; unmatched junction nucleotides: 8. The germline V gene has CDR1 LGHDT and CDR2 YNNKEL (reference sequence). CDR3 region: CASSHSQHRGQETQYF. The CDR3 DNA reads as TGTGCCAGCAGCCATTCCCAACACAGGGGGCAAGAGACCCAGTACTTC.

V gene TRBV29-1 combines with J gene TRBJ2-7; no clear D gene. Trimming stripped 4 bases from V and 3 bases from J, with 10 bases between. CDR1 and CDR2 from the germline V gene are SQVTM and ANQGSEA. The CDR3 consists of 12 residues. The CDR3 DNA reads TGCAGCGTTGCCCGAGAGGACTACGAGCAGTACTTC. Its protein is CSVAREDYEQYF.

There are a few counts of this clone. This chain links TRBV7-6 with TRBJ2-6; weak D call: TRBD1 (5 bases). CDR1 and CDR2 from the germline V gene are SGHVS and FNYEAQ. The length of the CDR3 is 15 residues. V dropped 8 bases and J dropped 4 bases, with 15 bases sitting between them. Here the CDR3 reads CASGIRVAGANVLTF. As DNA, the CDR3 is TGTGCCAGCGGTATCAGGGTTGCCGGGGCCAACGTCCTGACTTTC.

The chain uses TRBV23-1 and TRBJ1-2; 8 nucleotides line up with TRBD1. TRBV23-1 is placed among ORFs of uncertain function. Trimming at V came to 2 bases and at J to 3 bases, leaving 17 bases not matched to a gene. CDR3 length: 19 amino acids. CDR3: CASSQMPQPDRVKDYGYTF. CDR3 sequence (DNA): TGCGCCAGCAGTCAAATGCCCCAGCCGGACAGGGTAAAGGACTATGGCTACACCTTC.

The gene calls are TRBV14 and TRBJ1-2; no reliable D call. CDR3 size: 15 residues. V was trimmed by 4 bases and J by 4 bases, leaving 16 bases between them. The germline V gene has CDR1 SGHDN and CDR2 FVKESK. CDR3 in DNA: TGTGCCAGCAGCCCCTTGAAGGTAGGAGCCTATGGCTACACCTTC. This codes for CASSPLKVGAYGYTF.

This chain uses TRBV7-6 with TRBJ2-7, with D possibly being TRBD1 (5 bases). Germline loops: CDR1 SGHVS, CDR2 FNYEAQ. The CDR3 totals 17 residues. V gave up 6 bases and J gave up 2 bases, with 23 bases separating them. CDR3 DNA: TGTGCCAGCAGTTTAAAGCCCACAGTGACAGAGACCTACGAGCAGTACTTC. Translating gives CASSLKPTVTETYEQYF.

The chain is built from TRBV3-1 (or the pseudogene TRBV3-2) and TRBJ1-6; 8 bases match TRBD1. The ends lost 2 bases at V and 6 bases at J; junction bases unmatched: 3. CDR1 is LGHDT and CDR2 is YNNKEL in the germline V gene (reference sequence). The CDR3 consists of 15 residues. CDR3 residues: CASSQTGTGNSPLHF. In DNA form, the CDR3 reads TGTGCCAGCAGCCAAACCGGGACAGGTAATTCACCCCTCCACTTT.

About this clone: A read error may account for a junction end that differs from germline. The J gene is TRBJ2-1, the V gene TRBV2; 10 bases are shared with TRBD2. The CDR3 length is 16 residues. Germline V gene sequence: CDR1 SNHLY, CDR2 FYNNEI. The CDR3 region has the DNA TGTGCCAGCAGGAACCCTAGCGGGGGCTCCCACAATGAGCAGTTCTTC. This encodes CASRNPSGGSHNEQFF.

DNA of the CDR3: TGTGCCAGCTCACCAATGAGACAGGGTGATGGCTACACCTTC. It encodes CASSPMRQGDGYTF. The J gene is TRBJ1-2, the V gene TRBV18; 7 bases map to TRBD1. V dropped 2 bases and J dropped 6; count of bases not matched to a gene: 6. Germline CDR1 reads KGHSH; CDR2 reads LQKENI. This CDR3 has 14 amino acids.

This clone was seen just once. The CDR3, as DNA: TGTGCCAGCAGCAGTACCACCGCTACCTATGGCTACACCTTC. This translates into CASSSTTATYGYTF. The V call is TRBV7-2, the J call TRBJ1-2; D unresolved. V was trimmed by 5 bases and J by 4 bases, leaving 14 bases between them. Germline CDR1 reads SGHTA; CDR2 reads FQGNSA. The CDR3 is made up of 14 amino acids.

Note on this clone: Sequence at one end of the junction differs from germline and may be a read error. The chain couples TRBV4-1 to TRBJ1-6; 9 bases are shared with TRBD1. Per the germline V gene, CDR1 is MGHRA and CDR2 is YSYEKL. The CDR3 is 15 residues long. This CDR3 is CASRQAGQGRSPLHF. In DNA form, the CDR3 reads TGCGCCAGCAGGCAAGCAGGACAGGGGCGCTCACCCCTCCACTTT.

The J gene is TRBJ1-2, the V gene TRBV7-8, with D possibly matching TRBD1 (6 bases). The CDR3 is 15 residues long. Trimming took 1 base from V and 0 from J, leaving 9 bases between them. The germline CDR1 and CDR2 sequences are SGHVS and FQNEAQ. CDR3 nucleotides: TGTGCCAGCAGCTTAGTTGGACAGACTAACTATGGCTACACCTTC. This translates into CASSLVGQTNYGYTF.

The chain employs TRBV9 and TRBJ1-3; D not resolved. The CDR3 extends over 16 amino acids. Germline V lookup: CDR1 SGDLS, CDR2 YYNGEE. Trimming pared 0 bases from V and 0 bases from J, leaving 10 bases between. CDR3 nucleotide sequence: TGTGCCAGCAGCGTAGGGGCGTCCAACTCTGGAAACACCATATATTTT. Its translation is CASSVGASNSGNTIYF.

This clone was picked up a small number of times. The chain has TRBV6-5 and TRBJ2-1, with 13 bases identical to TRBD2. V lost 7 bases, J lost 7 bases, and 7 bases stayed unmatched. CDR3 size: 15 residues. CDR1 and CDR2 from the germline V gene are MNHEY and SVGAGI. The chain's CDR3 is CASNRGLAGVNEQFF. The CDR3 region has the DNA TGTGCCAGCAACAGAGGACTAGCGGGGGTGAATGAGCAGTTCTTC.

The gene calls are TRBV10-1 and TRBJ2-3; D remains unclear. Trimming removed 2 bases from V and 3 bases from J, with 3 bases in between. CDR1 and CDR2 from the germline V gene are WNHNN and SYGVQD (reference sequence). The CDR3 spans 12 residues. Here the CDR3 reads CASSETTDTQYF. The CDR3 region has the DNA TGCGCCAGCAGTGAGACAACAGATACGCAGTATTTT.

The rearrangement uses TRBV30 and TRBJ2-7, with D perhaps TRBD2 (5 bases). The germline V gene has CDR1 GTSNPN and CDR2 SVGIG (reference sequence). V lost 4 bases to trimming and J lost 3 bases, with 19 bases between them. CDR3 length equals 15 residues. The CDR3 spells CAWTTKDGLFYEQYF. The CDR3 bases are TGTGCCTGGACCACCAAAGACGGACTTTTCTACGAGCAGTACTTC.

This clone was found once. The rearrangement links TRBV25-1 to TRBJ2-1; 10 bases are a match to TRBD2. This CDR3 comprises 17 residues. The V and J ends lost 0 bases and 2 bases, in that order; junction bases with no gene match: 4. The germline gives CDR1 MGHDK, CDR2 SYGVNS. The CDR3 reads CASSEYRLAGAYNEQFF. The CDR3 DNA reads TGTGCCAGCAGTGAATATCGCCTAGCGGGGGCCTACAATGAGCAGTTCTTC. The whole variable domain, filled in from reference TRBV25-1 and TRBJ2-1, reads EADIYQTPRYLVIGTGKKITLECSQTMGHDKMYWYQQDPGMELHLIHYSYGVNSTEKGDLSSESTVSRIRTEHFPLTLESARPSHTSQYLCASSEYRLAGAYNEQFFGPGTRLTVL.

V gene TRBV5-4 combines with J gene TRBJ2-5, with a tentative D call TRBD2 (5 bases). Germline V gene lookup returns CDR1 SGHNT and CDR2 YYREEE (reference sequence). Trimming took 4 bases from V and 4 from J, leaving 11 bases between them. The CDR3 is 13 residues long. The CDR3 coding sequence is TGTGCCAGCAGCCGAGAGGGCTTAGAGACCCAGTACTTC. It codes for CASSREGLETQYF. Supplemented by reference TRBV5-4 and TRBJ2-5, the full variable domain reads ETGVTQSPTHLIKTRGQQVTLRCSSQSGHNTVSWYQQALGQGPQFIFQYYREEENGRGNFPPRFSGLQFPNYSSELNVNALELDDSALYLCASSREGLETQYFGPGTRLLVL.

The chain links TRBV19 to TRBJ1-1, with a tentative D call TRBD1 (5 bases). Germline V gene lookup returns CDR1 LNHDA and CDR2 SQIVND (reference sequence). The length of the CDR3 is 15 residues. The V gene lost 3 bases and the J gene lost 1 base, with 12 bases spanning the gap. This CDR3 is CASSISGGANTEAFF. In nucleotides, the CDR3 is TGTGCCAGTAGTATCTCCGGGGGTGCGAACACTGAAGCTTTCTTT. The full variable domain, rest sourced from reference TRBV19 and TRBJ1-1, is DGGITQSPKYLFRKEGQNVTLSCEQNLNHDAMYWYRQDPGQGLRLIYYSQIVNDFQKGDIAEGYSVSREKKESFPLTVTSAQKNPTAFYLCASSISGGANTEAFFGQGTRLTVV.

V and J are TRBV7-2 and TRBJ1-2; D might be TRBD1 (6 bases). Germline V lookup: CDR1 SGHTA, CDR2 FQGNSA. V was pared by 5 bases and J by 2 bases, with 15 bases between. The CDR3 totals 15 residues. CDR3 protein: CASSSGWQGNYGYTF. Here the CDR3 DNA reads TGTGCCAGCAGCAGTGGTTGGCAGGGGAACTATGGCTACACCTTC.

The genes are TRBV25-1 and TRBJ1-2, with D possibly matching TRBD1 (5 bases). This CDR3 contains 17 residues. Germline values: CDR1 MGHDK, CDR2 SYGVNS. V was cut by 4 bases and J by 2 bases, with 20 bases left in between. CDR3 sequence (DNA): TGTGCCAGCAGTGCAAATGAGGCTAGGGGCGCAAACTATGGCTACACCTTC. Encoded protein: CASSANEARGANYGYTF.

This clone appeared a few times. The chain employs TRBV5-1 and TRBJ2-5, with 10 nucleotides matching TRBD1. The CDR3 contains 16 residues. Trimming cost V 0 bases and J 1 base; bases outside gene matches: 3. Germline V gene sequence: CDR1 SGHRS, CDR2 YFSETQ. CDR3 residues: CASSLGQGAPQETQYF. The CDR3 DNA reads as TGCGCCAGCAGCTTGGGACAGGGGGCCCCCCAAGAGACCCAGTACTTC.

The rearrangement links TRBV5-5 to TRBJ1-2; D gene uncertain. The CDR3 length is 15 residues. Germline V gene sequence: CDR1 SGHKS, CDR2 YYEKEE (reference sequence). Trimming stripped 0 bases from V and 2 bases from J, with 11 bases between. CDR3 nucleotides: TGTGCCAGCAGCTTGGAGCCACTTCCAAACTATGGCTACACCTTC. Amino acids: CASSLEPLPNYGYTF.

This clone was seen a handful of times. V gene TRBV29-1 combines with J gene TRBJ1-2; TRBD1 might be the D (6 bases). The germline CDR1 and CDR2 sequences are SQVTM and ANQGSEA. Trimming stripped 3 bases from V and 4 bases from J, with 12 bases between. This CDR3 spans 13 amino acids. The CDR3 spells CSVEPQGFYGYTF. CDR3 nucleotide sequence: TGCAGCGTTGAGCCCCAGGGGTTCTATGGCTACACCTTC.

V is TRBV11-2 and J is TRBJ2-7; the D gene is possibly TRBD1 (6 bases). V was cut by 5 bases and J by 2 bases, with 16 bases left in between. Germline-derived CDR1 and CDR2 are SGHAT and FQNNGV. The CDR3 loop spans 15 amino acids. The CDR3 loop is CASSKRTELTYEQYF. CDR3 DNA: TGTGCCAGCAGCAAAAGGACAGAGCTTACCTACGAGCAGTACTTC.